This section outlines one T cell receptor (beta chain) sequence together with its context. Its antigen is as yet unknown. This specimen belongs to a study of post-analysis software for immune sequencing data. Broader study findings: Relative to controls, patients had five TRBV segments at higher frequency, with TRBV5-6, TRBV5-1 and TRBV20-1 among these. Among multiple sclerosis patients, normalized Chao1 diversity was significantly below that of controls.

The germline CDR1 and CDR2 sequences are ENHRY and SYGVKD. V shed 2 bases and J shed 5 bases, with 15 bases lying between them. CDR3 length: 15 amino acids. Unique molecular identifiers were carried by the TCR beta cDNA libraries. With about 0.95 to 10 million T cells as the source, roughly 0.5 million cDNA molecules resulted. TCRdb re-called the PCR reads through MiXCR, storing one row per CDR3 protein. Here the sample spans about 820,000 distinct CDR3 sequences, approximately 53% being singletons. The sequenced material came from blood. This clonotype was obtained from a girl between 10 and 17 years old with multiple sclerosis. The chain employs TRBV10-3 and TRBJ2-5, with D perhaps TRBD1 (5 bases). The CDR3 protein is CAISEVRAPGETQYF. CDR3 in DNA: TGTGCCATCAGTGAGGTCAGGGCTCCTGGGGAGACCCAGTACTTC.